The clone carrying this T cell receptor (beta chain) showed up just once. Its antigen is still unknown. The data stem from a study of T cell responses to AZD1222 COVID-19 vaccine. It was second doses at about 4 or about 12 weeks that were pooled. Findings of the study overall: Donors skewed white British and female; clonal diversity was possibly underestimated. Of the AZD1222 recipients, only 5 or 6 were seropositive at baseline.

TCRdb keeps only in-frame clones here, not all; method: immunoSEQ multiplex PCR. The table records around 190,000 clones, almost 90% of them present only once. The CDR3 extends over 15 amino acids. Trimming cost V 3 bases and J 3 bases; bases outside gene matches: 6. CDR1 and CDR2 from the germline V gene are SGHRS and YFSETQ. V and J are TRBV5-1 and TRBJ2-7, with 10 bases aligning to TRBD1. The sequence derives from an adult who received the AZD1222 COVID-19 vaccine. The sample consisted of peripheral blood, taken 28 days after the second AZD1222 dose. This chain's CDR3 is CASSWTWDRGYEQYF. The CDR3 DNA follows: TGCGCCAGCAGCTGGACGTGGGACAGGGGCTACGAGCAGTACTTC.